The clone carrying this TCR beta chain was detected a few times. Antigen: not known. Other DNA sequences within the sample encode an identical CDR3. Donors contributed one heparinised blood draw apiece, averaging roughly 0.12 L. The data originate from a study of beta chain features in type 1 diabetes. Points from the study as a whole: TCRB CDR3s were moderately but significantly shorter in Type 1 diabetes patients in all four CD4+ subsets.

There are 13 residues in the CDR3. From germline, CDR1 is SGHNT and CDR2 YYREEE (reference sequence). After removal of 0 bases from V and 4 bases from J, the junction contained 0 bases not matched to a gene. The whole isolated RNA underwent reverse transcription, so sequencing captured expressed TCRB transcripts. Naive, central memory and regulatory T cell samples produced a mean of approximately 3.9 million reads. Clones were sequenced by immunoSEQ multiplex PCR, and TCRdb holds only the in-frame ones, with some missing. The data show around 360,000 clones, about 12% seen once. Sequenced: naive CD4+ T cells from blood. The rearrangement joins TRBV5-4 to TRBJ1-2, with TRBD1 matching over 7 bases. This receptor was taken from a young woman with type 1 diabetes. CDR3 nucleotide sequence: TGTGCCAGCAGCTTGGCAGGGGGCTATGGCTACACCTTC. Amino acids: CASSLAGGYGYTF.